This is a list of T cell receptor beta chains from one sample in a study. Measured with immunoSEQ multiplex PCR; TCRdb has only the in-frame clones, and not every one. The sample yields tens of thousands of clones, over 85% seen once. Sequencing used PBMCs. These receptors originate from a man aged 35 to 55 with rheumatoid arthritis. CDR3s include the opening cysteine and the closing phenylalanine or tryptophan. A D gene is named only where the DNA matches it firmly. Clone size is given for some rows only: seen once, a few or many times, or a class if the clone is expanded.

>TRBV6-5|NA|once|TRBJ2-7
TGTGCCAGCAGTTATGAGACTAGGGACGGCGAGCAGTACTTC
CASSYETRDGEQYF
>TRBV7-2|TRBD2|NA|TRBJ2-1
TGTGCCAGCAGCTCCGGGACTAGCGGGATTAATGAGCAGTTCTTC
CASSSGTSGINEQFF
>TRBV6-5|TRBD2|NA|TRBJ2-1
TGTGCCAGCAGTTACTCGAAACTAGCGGCTTACAATGAGCAGTTCTTC
CASSYSKLAAYNEQFF
>TRBV4-1|NA|once|TRBJ2-5
TGCGCCAGCAGCCAGTTGTCCGGCGAGACCCAGTACTTC
CASSQLSGETQYF
>TRBV25-1|TRBD1|once|TRBJ1-2
TGTGCCAGCAGTCCGGGACAGACCTATGGCTACACCTTC
CASSPGQTYGYTF
>TRBV27|NA|NA|TRBJ2-7
TGTGCCAGCAGTCTAAGACCGGGGGAGCAGTACTTC
CASSLRPGEQYF
>TRBV9|TRBD1|NA|TRBJ1-3
TGTGCCAGCAGCCCACGACAGGGGCAGGACACCATATATTTT
CASSPRQGQDTIYF
>TRBV5-6|TRBD2|NA|TRBJ2-5
TGTGCCAGCAGTCCAATAGCGGGAAGGGGAGAGACCCAGTACTTC
CASSPIAGRGETQYF
>TRBV2|NA|NA|TRBJ2-1
TGTGCCAGCAAACCCTACAATGAGCAGTTCTTC
CASKPYNEQFF
>TRBV28|TRBD2|once|TRBJ2-7
TGTGCCAGCATCCCCGGGCCTGCGGGAGCCCACGAGCAGTACTTC
CASIPGPAGAHEQYF
>TRBV6-5|TRBD2|NA|TRBJ2-7
TGTGCCAGCAGTTCCCCAGGCGGGAGGCGCGAGCAGTACTTC
CASSSPGGRREQYF
>TRBV11-1|TRBD1|few|TRBJ1-6
TGTGCCAGCAGCCGGGGACAGGGAGGCGGTTCACCCCTCCACTTT
CASSRGQGGGSPLHF
>TRBV9|NA|NA|TRBJ1-6
TGTGCCAGTACTGATCGGGTCGGTAATTCACCCCTCCACTTT
CASTDRVGNSPLHF
>TRBV30|NA|NA|TRBJ1-2
TGTGCCTGGAAAGCACAGCCAAATAACTATGGCTACACCTTC
CAWKAQPNNYGYTF
>TRBV28|TRBD1|NA|TRBJ2-7
TGTGCCAGCAGTTCCCCAACCGGGACAGGGTACGAGCAGTACTTC
CASSSPTGTGYEQYF